This entry lists 27 T cell receptor beta chains sequenced from one sample in a study of cytomegalovirus exposure and HLA in healthy donors. The protocol was immunoSEQ multiplex PCR, while the TCRdb copy is restricted to in-frame clones and leaves out a portion. This repertoire shows some 170,000 clones, about 90% found once; its top ten account for 10%. Sequencing was performed on PBMCs. The receptors were sampled from a woman between 18 and 29 years old in good health and CMV-seropositive.

The V and J genes are TRBV15 and TRBJ2-1; TRBD2 agrees at 7 bases. This CDR3 is 13 amino acids long. The germline V gene encodes CDR1 LNHNV and CDR2 YYDKDF (reference sequence). V dropped 5 bases and J dropped 8; count of bases not matched to a gene: 6. The CDR3 loop is CATSGGGFDEQFF. DNA for the CDR3: TGTGCCACCAGCGGCGGGGGTTTCGATGAGCAGTTCTTC.

The chain couples TRBV6-8 to TRBJ2-1, with 8 positions matching TRBD2. Germline V lookup: CDR1 MNHGY, CDR2 SAAAGT. CDR3 size: 15 residues. The V gene end was trimmed by 8 bases and the J gene end by 4 bases; junction bases not matched to a gene: 10. DNA of the CDR3: TGTGCCAGCCCTAGGAGCGGGAGCTTATACAATGAGCAGTTCTTC. Its translation is CASPRSGSLYNEQFF.

The V call is TRBV4-2, the J call TRBJ2-1; D might be TRBD2 (6 bases). The CDR3 extends over 15 amino acids. The germline V and J ends were trimmed by 1 base and 4 bases, with 11 bases remaining between them. Germline V gene data show CDR1 as LGHNA and CDR2 as YNFKEQ. The CDR3 loop is CASSQVEGEYNEQFF. DNA of the CDR3: TGTGCCAGCAGCCAAGTGGAGGGAGAATACAATGAGCAGTTCTTC.

The rearrangement joins TRBV21-1 to TRBJ2-2; the table's D call, TRBD1, was not checked against the DNA. TRBV21-1 is termed a pseudogene. The CDR3 covers 15 residues. The CDR3 is CASSKGQAGTGELFF. CDR3 coding DNA: TGTGCCAGCAGCAAAGGGCAGGCAGGCACCGGGGAGCTGTTTTTT.

This clone was recorded once. The CDR3 bases are TGTGCCAGCACGACCCTCAGGGATCCCTATGGCTACACCTTC. Its translation is CASTTLRDPYGYTF. The chain uses TRBV27 and TRBJ1-2, with a possible D match to TRBD1 (5 bases). From germline, CDR1 is MNHEY and CDR2 SMNVEV (reference sequence). The V end lost 7 bases, the J end lost 4 bases, and 16 bases lay between the germline ends. CDR3 size: 14 residues.

The genes are TRBV4-1 and TRBJ1-1, with 9 bases lining up with TRBD1. This CDR3 region has 14 residues. Germline V gene lookup returns CDR1 MGHRA and CDR2 YSYEKL. J gave up 6 bases and V 4 bases, and 6 bases lay outside the gene matches. CDR3 sequence reads: CASSPLTGGAEAFF. Written as DNA, the CDR3 is TGCGCCAGCAGCCCACTAACAGGGGGCGCTGAAGCTTTCTTT.

This clone occurred once. This chain connects TRBV4-2 to TRBJ1-2; TRBD1 might be the D (5 bases). Germline V gene lookup returns CDR1 LGHNA and CDR2 YNFKEQ. This CDR3 region has 15 residues. Trimming took 3 bases from V and 0 from J, leaving 11 bases between them. For the CDR3, the DNA is TGTGCCAGCAGCCAGGCGGGGCCCTCTAACTATGGCTACACCTTC. This encodes CASSQAGPSNYGYTF.

The J gene is TRBJ2-2, the V gene TRBV7-2, with D maybe TRBD1 (6 bases). Per the germline V gene, CDR1 is SGHTA and CDR2 is FQGNSA. With 6 bases removed from V and 0 bases from J, the gap between germline ends came to 11 bases. This CDR3 is 15 amino acids long. CDR3 protein: CASRQGPPNTGELFF. The CDR3, as DNA: TGTGCCAGCAGACAGGGTCCCCCGAACACCGGGGAGCTGTTTTTT.

This chain joins TRBV5-3 and TRBJ2-4; TRBD1 agrees at 8 bases. TRBV5-3 qualifies as an ORF whose function is uncertain. Trimming took 0 bases from V and 6 from J; bases not matched to a gene: 8. This CDR3 is built from 16 residues. The DNA for the CDR3 is TGTGCCAGAAGCTTGGGGGGACAGGTACCGATAAACATTCAGTACTTC. It specifies CARSLGGQVPINIQYF.

This chain uses TRBV5-1 with TRBJ2-7; 10 positions agree with TRBD1. CDR3 length equals 16 residues. Germline assignment: CDR1 SGHRS and CDR2 YFSETQ. Trimming took 5 bases from V and 1 from J; bases not matched to a gene: 9. The CDR3 DNA reads TGCGCCAGCAGTCCCACCGAGGGACAGGGGTCCTACGAGCAGTACTTC. As protein: CASSPTEGQGSYEQYF. Drawing the rest from reference TRBV5-1 and TRBJ2-7, the complete variable domain is KAGVTQTPRYLIKTRGQQVTLSCSPISGHRSVSWYQQTPGQGLQFLFEYFSETQRNKGNFPGRFSGRQFSNSRSEMNVSTLELGDSALYLCASSPTEGQGSYEQYFGPGTRLTVT.

This chain joins TRBV7-9 and TRBJ1-2, with D unclear. Germline-derived CDR1 and CDR2 are SEHNR and FQNEAQ (reference sequence). This CDR3 comprises 14 residues. Trimming left V 3 bases short and J 8 bases short, with 16 bases between. The chain's CDR3 is CASSLNRRQEGYTF. For the CDR3, the DNA is TGTGCCAGCAGCTTGAACCGGCGGCAAGAAGGCTACACCTTC.

There are a few counts of this clone. V usage is TRBV5-1 and J usage is TRBJ2-5, with 11 bases fitting TRBD2. Germline assignment: CDR1 SGHRS and CDR2 YFSETQ. This CDR3 has 16 residues. J lost 2 bases, V lost 2 bases, and 5 bases had no gene match. This chain's CDR3 is CASSLNPSGGQETQYF. In DNA, the CDR3 is TGCGCCAGCAGCTTAAACCCTAGCGGGGGGCAAGAGACCCAGTACTTC.

This chain uses TRBV6-6 with TRBJ2-7; perhaps TRBD1 as D (6 bases). V was cut by 6 bases and J by 1 base, with 16 bases left in between. Looked up from germline, CDR1 is MNHNY and CDR2 is SVGAGI (reference sequence). The length of the CDR3 is 15 residues. Written as DNA, the CDR3 is TGTGCCAGCAGACCCGCCCAACAGGGATCCTACGAGCAGTACTTC. This codes for CASRPAQQGSYEQYF.

V is TRBV5-8 and J is TRBJ1-2; weak D call: TRBD1 (6 bases). V lost 0 bases and J lost 8, with 20 bases in between. The germline gives CDR1 SGHTS, CDR2 YDEGEE. This CDR3 contains 16 residues. The CDR3: CASSLEEARGTNGYTF. CDR3 bases: TGTGCCAGCAGCTTGGAGGAGGCAAGGGGGACGAACGGCTACACCTTC.

The gene calls are TRBV6-5 and TRBJ2-7; TRBD1 agrees at 8 bases. The CDR3 spans 15 residues. Trimming at V came to 6 bases and at J to 0 bases, leaving 7 bases not matched to a gene. CDR1 and CDR2 from the germline V gene are MNHEY and SVGAGI. The CDR3 loop is CASRTTGTGSYEQYF. CDR3 nucleotide sequence: TGTGCCAGCAGAACCACCGGGACAGGCTCCTACGAGCAGTACTTC.

Regarding this clone: A much larger clone sits a single nucleotide away, making a read error possible. The CDR3 nucleotides are TGTGCCAGCAGCTTGTCGGGTTCCAACTATGGCTACACCTTC. Protein: CASSLSGSNYGYTF. The chain links TRBV11-1 to TRBJ1-2; D unclear. Trimming left V 3 bases short and J 2 bases short, with 10 bases between. Germline CDR1 SGHAT, CDR2 FQDESV (reference sequence). The CDR3 sequence is 14 residues long.

The chain carries TRBV27 and TRBJ2-5, with D hard to call. Germline CDR1 MNHEY, CDR2 SMNVEV (reference sequence). The length of the CDR3 is 14 residues. Between the trimmed V and J ends, which lost 9 bases and 4 bases, there was a span of 18 bases. The CDR3 region has the DNA TGTGCCAGTTCGAGCCGCGAACTCGGAGAGACCCAGTACTTC. Amino acids: CASSSRELGETQYF.

The chain employs TRBV2 and TRBJ2-5, with 10 bases aligning to TRBD1. V lost 3 bases, J lost 5 bases, and 3 bases stayed unmatched. Looked up from germline, CDR1 is SNHLY and CDR2 is FYNNEI. This CDR3 comprises 14 residues. CDR3 sequence: CASSEDRGRETQYF. CDR3 nucleotide sequence: TGTGCCAGCAGTGAGGACAGGGGGAGGGAGACCCAGTACTTC.

The V call is TRBV5-6, the J call TRBJ2-7, with 9 nucleotides matching TRBD1. Germline V gene lookup returns CDR1 SGHDT and CDR2 YYEEEE. V gave up 6 bases and J gave up 2 bases; unmatched junction bases: 6. The CDR3 has 14 residues. CDR3 in amino acids: CASIPRDRAYEQYF. CDR3 nucleotide sequence: TGTGCCAGCATCCCCAGGGACAGGGCCTACGAGCAGTACTTC. Full variable domain (outside the CDR3, taken from reference TRBV5-6 and TRBJ2-7): DAGVTQSPTHLIKTRGQQVTLRCSPKSGHDTVSWYQQALGQGPQFIFQYYEEEERQRGNFPDRFSGHQFPNYSSELNVNALLLGDSALYLCASIPRDRAYEQYFGPGTRLTVT.

This clone was counted only a few times. The rearrangement joins TRBV6-5 to TRBJ1-1; D gene ambiguous. The CDR3 is 14 residues long. Germline CDR1 and CDR2: MNHEY and SVGAGI. V lost 5 bases and J lost 3, with 13 bases in between. CDR3 DNA: TGTGCCAGCAGTAGACCCACTCGGGACACTGAAGCTTTCTTT. It encodes CASSRPTRDTEAFF.

This clone was seen a single time. This chain joins TRBV19 and TRBJ1-5; 8 bases are a match to TRBD1. The CDR3 is 15 residues long. The junction had 7 bases not matched to a gene; V was cut back by 6 bases and J by 3 bases. The germline V gene encodes CDR1 LNHDA and CDR2 SQIVND (reference sequence). The CDR3 is CASSSDRGYNQPQHF. CDR3 DNA: TGTGCCAGTAGCTCAGACAGGGGATACAATCAGCCCCAGCATTTT. The variable domain in full, with the rest retrieved from reference TRBV19 and TRBJ1-5, is DGGITQSPKYLFRKEGQNVTLSCEQNLNHDAMYWYRQDPGQGLRLIYYSQIVNDFQKGDIAEGYSVSREKKESFPLTVTSAQKNPTAFYLCASSSDRGYNQPQHFGDGTRLSIL.

The chain uses TRBV7-9 and TRBJ1-4; maybe TRBD1 (6 bases). CDR1 SEHNR and CDR2 FQNEAQ come from the germline V gene (reference sequence). V lost 5 bases, J lost 13 bases, and 17 bases lay in between. The CDR3 loop spans 13 amino acids. The CDR3 here is CASSAHLQGLLFF. CDR3 bases: TGTGCCAGCAGCGCACATTTACAGGGCTTACTGTTTTTT.

The chain couples TRBV5-4 to TRBJ2-7; 9 bases fit TRBD1. CDR1 SGHNT and CDR2 YYREEE come from the germline V gene (reference sequence). V was clipped by 0 bases and J by 6 bases; unmatched bases: 4. This CDR3 spans 14 amino acids. The DNA for the CDR3 is TGTGCCAGCAGCTTGGCCGGGACAGGGACCGAGCAGTACTTC. It codes for CASSLAGTGTEQYF.

CDR3 sequence reads: CASSPTRLTEAFF. The CDR3 DNA sequence: TGTGCCAGCTCACCAACGAGGCTCACTGAAGCTTTCTTT. The rearrangement links TRBV18 to TRBJ1-1; D unclear. Trimming shortened V by 2 bases and J by 4 bases, and 8 bases separated the two germline ends. The V gene's germline CDR1 is KGHSH and CDR2 LQKENI. The CDR3 runs to 13 residues.

The V gene is TRBV9, the J gene TRBJ2-1; 8 bases line up with TRBD2. After removal of 0 bases from V and 7 bases from J, the junction contained 6 bases not matched to a gene. This CDR3 has 15 residues. Germline V gene sequence: CDR1 SGDLS, CDR2 YYNGEE. CDR3 in amino acids: CASSVGAGVDNEQFF. CDR3 bases: TGTGCCAGCAGCGTAGGAGCGGGAGTGGATAATGAGCAGTTCTTC. Full variable domain (rest looked up from reference TRBV9 and TRBJ2-1): DSGVTQTPKHLITATGQRVTLRCSPRSGDLSVYWYQQSLDQGLQFLIQYYNGEERAKGNILERFSAQQFPDLHSELNLSSLELGDSALYFCASSVGAGVDNEQFFGPGTRLTVL.

The V gene is TRBV18, the J gene TRBJ2-3, with TRBD1 matching over 7 bases. Germline V lookup: CDR1 KGHSH, CDR2 LQKENI. This CDR3 is 13 amino acids long. The V gene end was trimmed by 3 bases and the J gene end by 6 bases; junction bases not matched to a gene: 3. This chain's CDR3 is CASSPGTDDTQYF. The CDR3 region has the DNA TGTGCCAGCTCACCCGGGACAGACGATACGCAGTATTTT.

The chain employs TRBV4-2 and TRBJ2-1, with 14 bases fitting TRBD2. CDR3 length equals 17 residues. The germline V gene has CDR1 LGHNA and CDR2 YNFKEQ. Losses at the gene ends were 4 bases for V and 7 bases for J; bases not matched to a gene: 9. CDR3 in amino acids: CASSLPTGTSGSNEQFF. For the CDR3, the DNA is TGTGCCAGCAGCCTCCCCACCGGGACTAGCGGGAGTAATGAGCAGTTCTTC.